These T cell receptor beta chains were read from a single sample in a study of blood T cell repertoires in COVID-19. Here immunoSEQ multiplex PCR was the method, and the copy in TCRdb shows in-frame clones only, minus some. The sample lists some 320,000 clones, under 90% occurring once. The source material was PBMCs or T cells enriched from blood (not recorded which). These receptors came from a man between 60 and 75 years old who had recovered from COVID-19. Both conserved end residues are part of each CDR3. A D gene is named only where the DNA matches it firmly. Expanded clones are given a class, and other clones once, few, many or no size at all.

TRBD1,TRBJ2-7,TRBV10-2,.,15,TGCGCCAGCAGGGGACAGGGTGCCCACGGCTACGAGCAGTACTTC,CASRGQGAHGYEQYF
.,TRBJ2-5,TRBV9,.,14,TGTGCCAGCAGCCCGGGACTTACGGGGGAGACCCAGTACTTC,CASSPGLTGETQYF
TRBD1,TRBJ2-7,TRBV19,.,15,TGTGCCAGTAGTCTGACCGGGACAGCCTCCTACGAGCAGTACTTC,CASSLTGTASYEQYF
.,TRBJ2-1,TRBV28,once,16,TGTGCCAGCACCCTACGCGGACTCAGCTCCTACAATGAGCAGTTCTTC,CASTLRGLSSYNEQFF
.,TRBJ1-5,TRBV12-3/TRBV12-4,few,12,TGTGCCAGCAGCCGAGCTTATCAGCCCCAGCATTTT,CASSRAYQPQHF
TRBD1,TRBJ2-5,TRBV5-4,.,16,TGTGCCAGCAGCCCGATTAGTAGGACAGGGATCGAGACCCAGTACTTC,CASSPISRTGIETQYF
TRBD2,TRBJ2-4,TRBV19,.,16,TGTGCCAGTAGCTCTAGCGGGAGCATTTCCAAAAACATTCAGTACTTC,CASSSSGSISKNIQYF
TRBD1,TRBJ2-1,TRBV24-1,.,17,TGTGCCACGAGTCCGGGGACCGGGACAGGGGGCTACAATGAGCAGTTCTTC,CATSPGTGTGGYNEQFF
.,TRBJ2-7,TRBV28,.,12,TGTGCCAGCAGTTTACAACTCTACGAGCAGTACTTC,CASSLQLYEQYF
.,TRBJ1-6,TRBV18,once,15,TGTGCCAGCTCATCAGCCCCGGGGGACTATTCACCCCTCCACTTT,CASSSAPGDYSPLHF
TRBD1,TRBJ2-3,TRBV28,.,15,TGTGCCAGCAGTTGGACCGGGACAGGGCCAGATACGCAGTATTTT,CASSWTGTGPDTQYF
.,TRBJ1-1,TRBV10-1,.,14,TGCGCCAGCAGTGAGCCGACTGCCAACACTGAAGCTTTCTTT,CASSEPTANTEAFF
.,TRBJ2-1,TRBV6-6,.,16,TGTGCCAGCAGTCTTACTAAACCGGGACTTGTCAATGAGCAGTTCTTC,CASSLTKPGLVNEQFF
.,TRBJ1-1,TRBV5-1,.,13,TGCGCCAGCAGCTTGGCCGATAGATCTGAAGCTTTCTTT,CASSLADRSEAFF
.,TRBJ2-7,TRBV19,.,19,TGTGCCAGTAGTCCCCACACTAGCGAGAAAGGGGGGTTGGCCTACGAGCAGTACTTC,CASSPHTSEKGGLAYEQYF
.,TRBJ2-6,TRBV14,once,17,TGTGCCAGCAGCCAAGATCGAGCGGATTCTGGGGCCAACGTCCTGACTTTC,CASSQDRADSGANVLTF
.,TRBJ1-6,TRBV19,.,14,TGTGCCAGTAGCCTGGACCCTAGGGGATCACCCCTCCACTTT,CASSLDPRGSPLHF
TRBD1,TRBJ2-4,TRBV24-1,once,16,TGTGCCACCAGTGACCCAGGACAGGGCGGCAAAAACATTCAGTACTTC,CATSDPGQGGKNIQYF
.,TRBJ1-2,TRBV6-6,.,16,TGTGCCAGCAGCCACCGGGACACCGAATTAAACTATGGCTACACCTTC,CASSHRDTELNYGYTF
.,TRBJ1-2,TRBV18,once,17,TGTGCCAGCTCAGCCGCCCTAACAGCCTCCGACAACTATGGCTACACCTTC,CASSAALTASDNYGYTF
TRBD2,TRBJ2-2,TRBV7-2,.,19,TGTGCCAGCAGTCAAGGCGGGAGGGCCTTTGGATCTGGTTTTGGGGAGCTGTTTTTT,CASSQGGRAFGSGFGELFF
TRBD1,TRBJ2-7,TRBV15,.,17,TGTGCCACCAGCCGACGACGGACAGGCGTAAGCTCCTACGAGCAGTACTTC,CATSRRRTGVSSYEQYF
TRBD2,TRBJ2-5,TRBV6-5,.,15,TGTGCCAGCAGTCCCCCTGGGGCGGGAGATGAGACCCAGTACTTC,CASSPPGAGDETQYF
.,TRBJ2-6,TRBV5-1,.,17,TGCGCCAGCAGCTTGGGGACATACTACTCTGGGGCCAACGTCCTGACTTTC,CASSLGTYYSGANVLTF
TRBD1,TRBJ1-1,TRBV4-1,.,17,TGCGCCAGCAGCGCCCCGGACAGGGGGCGAGGGAACACTGAAGCTTTCTTT,CASSAPDRGRGNTEAFF
TRBD2,TRBJ2-7,TRBV6-6,.,16,TGTGCCAGCAGTTCCACTAGCGGGGTGGCAGTCGACGAGCAGTACTTC,CASSSTSGVAVDEQYF
TRBD2,TRBJ2-7,TRBV24-1,.,17,TGTGCCACCAGTGATTCGGCGGCTAGCGGGTCCTCCTACGAGCAGTACTTC,CATSDSAASGSSYEQYF
.,TRBJ1-1,TRBV28,.,14,TGTGCCAGCAGTCACCCCGGGGGGACCACTGAAGCTTTCTTT,CASSHPGGTTEAFF
.,TRBJ2-2,TRBV21-1,.,15,TGTGCCAGCAGCTCAAACGCTGGCACAACCGGGGAGCTGTTTTTT,CASSSNAGTTGELFF
TRBD2,TRBJ2-1,TRBV7-3,.,15,TGTGCCAGCAGCTTAGGGGTAGCGGGCTTGGATGAGCAGTTCTTC,CASSLGVAGLDEQFF
.,TRBJ1-5,TRBV3-1/TRBV3-2,once,15,TGTGCCAGCAGCCAAGCAGGGTCTGACAATCAGCCCCAGCATTTT,CASSQAGSDNQPQHF
TRBD1,TRBJ2-7,TRBV7-2,.,16,TGTGCCAGCAGCTTAAGCCCGGGGACAGGGGGATACGAGCAGTACTTC,CASSLSPGTGGYEQYF
.,TRBJ2-1,TRBV6-4,.,14,TGTGCCACCTCACAGGGGACTTCTTACAATGAGCAGTTCTTC,CATSQGTSYNEQFF
TRBD1,TRBJ1-2,TRBV18,.,15,TGTGCCAGCTCACCAGGGCAGGGGGCTGACTATGGCTACACCTTC,CASSPGQGADYGYTF
.,TRBJ2-7,TRBV6-5,.,15,TGTGCCAGCAGTTACTCGAGAGGTAACTCCTACGAGCAGTACTTC,CASSYSRGNSYEQYF
.,TRBJ1-2,TRBV30,.,12,TGTGCCTGGAGTTTGGCAGGGCCTGGCTACACCTTC,CAWSLAGPGYTF
TRBD1,TRBJ1-2,TRBV28,.,14,TGTGCCAGCAGTCTCACAGGGGGCCAATATGGCTACACCTTC,CASSLTGGQYGYTF
.,TRBJ1-6,TRBV5-5,.,16,TGTGCCAGCAGCTTGAGTCAGGGGCAAAATAATTCACCCCTCCACTTT,CASSLSQGQNNSPLHF
.,TRBJ1-2,TRBV28,.,15,TGTGCCAGCAGTTTATGGGCGGCGGGACTCTATGGCTACACCTTC,CASSLWAAGLYGYTF
.,TRBJ1-5,TRBV18,few,15,TGTGCCAGCTCACCGGGACTCAATAGCAATCAGCCCCAGCATTTT,CASSPGLNSNQPQHF
.,TRBJ2-3,TRBV24-1,.,16,TGTGCCACCAGTGGGGAGATCCAGCGAGACACAGATACGCAGTATTTT,CATSGEIQRDTDTQYF
TRBD1,TRBJ2-5,TRBV5-1,.,16,TGCGCCAGCAGCTTGGCCGGGACAGGGGGCGGAGAGACCCAGTACTTC,CASSLAGTGGGETQYF
.,TRBJ2-4,TRBV29-1,.,16,TGCAGCGTTCTCCCCATGGACAGCGATTATAAAAACATTCAGTACTTC,CSVLPMDSDYKNIQYF
.,TRBJ2-1,TRBV5-5,.,13,TGTGCCAGCAGCGACTCCTCCTACAATGAGCAGTTCTTC,CASSDSSYNEQFF
.,TRBJ2-3,TRBV5-1,.,13,TGCGCCAGCAGGTCGACAGGCACAGATACGCAGTATTTT,CASRSTGTDTQYF
.,TRBJ1-1,TRBV3-1/TRBV3-2,.,14,TGTGCCAGCCGCTCTCAGGGGTCGAACACTGAAGCTTTCTTT,CASRSQGSNTEAFF
.,TRBJ1-5,TRBV4-3,once,14,TGCGCCAGCAGCCAAGAGGGCAGGGGTCAGCCCCAGCATTTT,CASSQEGRGQPQHF
TRBD1,TRBJ2-7,TRBV19,.,16,TGTGCCAGTAGTACCCCTAACAGGGGGAGCTCCTACGAGCAGTACTTC,CASSTPNRGSSYEQYF
.,TRBJ2-3,TRBV29-1,.,11,TGCAGCGTTGAGTGGGGCGATACGCAGTATTTT,CSVEWGDTQYF
TRBD2,TRBJ2-1,TRBV7-3,.,15,TGTGCCAGCAGCAGGAGCGGGAGTCTCTACAATGAGCAGTTCTTC,CASSRSGSLYNEQFF